This T cell receptor (beta chain) was sequenced for a study of tumor-infiltrating lymphocytes in oesophageal squamous cell carcinoma. This clonotype showed up many times. TCRdb processed the PCR reads anew with MiXCR; each CDR3 protein has one entry. This table has under 20,000 distinct CDR3 sequences, over 40% appearing once. The CDR3 totals 17 residues. This TCR came from a female donor with esophageal squamous cell carcinoma. The sample taken for sequencing was normal esophageal tissue next to the tumor. This chain joins TRBV12-2 and TRBJ1-2; the table gives TRBD1 as D, unverified against the DNA. TRBV12-2 is designated a pseudogene. The CDR3 DNA follows: TGTGCAAGTCGCTTACGGTGTGGGGGGCATACTAACTATGGCTACACCTTC. It codes for CASRLRCGGHTNYGYTF.